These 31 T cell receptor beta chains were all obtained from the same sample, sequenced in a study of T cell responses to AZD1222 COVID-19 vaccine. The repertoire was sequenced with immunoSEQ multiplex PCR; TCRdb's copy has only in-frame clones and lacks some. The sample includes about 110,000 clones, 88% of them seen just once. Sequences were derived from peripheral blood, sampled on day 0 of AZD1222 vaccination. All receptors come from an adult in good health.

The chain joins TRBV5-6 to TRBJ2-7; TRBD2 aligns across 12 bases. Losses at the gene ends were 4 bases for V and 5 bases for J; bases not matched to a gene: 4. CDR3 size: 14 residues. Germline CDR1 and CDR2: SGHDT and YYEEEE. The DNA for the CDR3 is TGTGCCAGCAGCCCGACTAGCGGGAGCGACGAGCAGTACTTC. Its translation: CASSPTSGSDEQYF. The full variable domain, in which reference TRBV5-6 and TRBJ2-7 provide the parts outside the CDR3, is DAGVTQSPTHLIKTRGQQVTLRCSPKSGHDTVSWYQQALGQGPQFIFQYYEEEERQRGNFPDRFSGHQFPNYSSELNVNALLLGDSALYLCASSPTSGSDEQYFGPGTRLTVT.

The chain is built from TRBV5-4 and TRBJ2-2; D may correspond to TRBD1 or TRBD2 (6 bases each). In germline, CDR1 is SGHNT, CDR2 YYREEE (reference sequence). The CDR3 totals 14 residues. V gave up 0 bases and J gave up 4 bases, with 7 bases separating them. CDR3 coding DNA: TGTGCCAGCAGCTTGGAGGGGGGCACCGGGGAGCTGTTTTTT. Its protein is CASSLEGGTGELFF.

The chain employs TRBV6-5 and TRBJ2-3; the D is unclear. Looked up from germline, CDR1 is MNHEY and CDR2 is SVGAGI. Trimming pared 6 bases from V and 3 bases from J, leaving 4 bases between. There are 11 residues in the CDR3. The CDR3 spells CASRTTDTQYF. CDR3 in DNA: TGTGCCAGCAGGACAACAGATACGCAGTATTTT.

CDR3 region: CAISEFVPGNSPLHF. Here the CDR3 DNA reads TGTGCCATCAGTGAATTTGTACCGGGGAATTCACCCCTCCACTTT. J is TRBJ1-6 and V is TRBV10-3; D ambiguous. The CDR3 loop spans 15 amino acids. The V gene's germline CDR1 is ENHRY and CDR2 SYGVKD. Trimming removed 3 bases from V and 7 bases from J, with 13 bases in between.

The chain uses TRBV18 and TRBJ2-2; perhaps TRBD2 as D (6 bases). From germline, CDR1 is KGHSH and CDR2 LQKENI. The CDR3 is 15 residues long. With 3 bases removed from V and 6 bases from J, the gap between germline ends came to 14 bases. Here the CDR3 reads CASSPRLVGAGELFF. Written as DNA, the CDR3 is TGTGCCAGCTCACCCCGACTAGTAGGGGCCGGGGAGCTGTTTTTT.

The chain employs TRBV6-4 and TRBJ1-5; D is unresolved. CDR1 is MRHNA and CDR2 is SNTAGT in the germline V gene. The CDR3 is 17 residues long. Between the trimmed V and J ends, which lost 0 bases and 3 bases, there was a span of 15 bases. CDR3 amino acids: CASSDSMGMGSNQPQHF. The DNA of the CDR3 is TGTGCCAGCAGTGACTCAATGGGCATGGGGTCCAATCAGCCCCAGCATTTT.

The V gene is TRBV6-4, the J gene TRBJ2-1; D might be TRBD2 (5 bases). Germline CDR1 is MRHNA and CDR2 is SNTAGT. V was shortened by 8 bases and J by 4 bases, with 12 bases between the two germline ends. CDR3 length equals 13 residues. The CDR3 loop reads CASLARGYNEQFF. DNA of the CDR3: TGTGCCAGCTTGGCTAGAGGGTACAATGAGCAGTTCTTC.

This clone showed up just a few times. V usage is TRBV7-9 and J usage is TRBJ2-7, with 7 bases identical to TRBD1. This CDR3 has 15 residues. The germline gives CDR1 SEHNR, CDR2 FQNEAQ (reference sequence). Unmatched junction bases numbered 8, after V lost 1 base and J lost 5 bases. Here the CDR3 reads CASSLVQTGVDEQYF. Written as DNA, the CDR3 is TGTGCCAGCAGCTTAGTCCAAACAGGGGTAGACGAGCAGTACTTC.

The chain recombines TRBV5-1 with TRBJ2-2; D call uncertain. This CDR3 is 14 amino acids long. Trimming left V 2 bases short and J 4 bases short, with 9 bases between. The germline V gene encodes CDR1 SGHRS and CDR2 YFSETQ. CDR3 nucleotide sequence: TGCGCCAGCAGCTTAAGTTGGGTCACCGGGGAGCTGTTTTTT. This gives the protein CASSLSWVTGELFF. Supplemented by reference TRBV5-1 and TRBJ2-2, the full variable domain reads KAGVTQTPRYLIKTRGQQVTLSCSPISGHRSVSWYQQTPGQGLQFLFEYFSETQRNKGNFPGRFSGRQFSNSRSEMNVSTLELGDSALYLCASSLSWVTGELFFGEGSRLTVL.

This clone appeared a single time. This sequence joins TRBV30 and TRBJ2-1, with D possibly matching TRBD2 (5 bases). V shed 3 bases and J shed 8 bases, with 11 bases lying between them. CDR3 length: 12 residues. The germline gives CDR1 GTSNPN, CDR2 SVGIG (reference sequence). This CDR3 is CAWSKLGYEQFF. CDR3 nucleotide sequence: TGTGCCTGGAGCAAACTAGGCTATGAGCAGTTCTTC.

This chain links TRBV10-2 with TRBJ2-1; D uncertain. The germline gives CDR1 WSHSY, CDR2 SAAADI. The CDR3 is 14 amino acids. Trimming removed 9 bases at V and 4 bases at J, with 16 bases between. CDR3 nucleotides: TGCGCCAGTACCGGGCCCTCTCCTTACAATGAGCAGTTCTTC. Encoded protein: CASTGPSPYNEQFF.

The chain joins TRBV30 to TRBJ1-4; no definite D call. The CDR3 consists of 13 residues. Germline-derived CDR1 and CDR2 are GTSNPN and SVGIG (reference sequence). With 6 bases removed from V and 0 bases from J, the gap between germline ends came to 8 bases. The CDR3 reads CACQTTTNEKLFF. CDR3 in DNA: TGTGCCTGCCAGACAACAACTAATGAAAAACTGTTTTTT.

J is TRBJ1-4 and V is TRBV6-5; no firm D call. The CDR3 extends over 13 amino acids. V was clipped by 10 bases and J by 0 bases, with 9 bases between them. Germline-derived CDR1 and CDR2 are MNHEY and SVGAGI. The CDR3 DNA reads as TGTGCCACCCTGACACCAACTAATGAAAAACTGTTTTTT. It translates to CATLTPTNEKLFF.

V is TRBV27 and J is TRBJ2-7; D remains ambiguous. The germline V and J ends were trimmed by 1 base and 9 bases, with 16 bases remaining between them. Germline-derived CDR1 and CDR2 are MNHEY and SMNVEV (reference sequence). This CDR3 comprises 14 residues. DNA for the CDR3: TGTGCCAGCAGTTTATACGCGGACCTCAAGCGGCAGTACTTC. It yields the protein CASSLYADLKRQYF.

CDR3: CASSSGVAGSTDTQYF. The CDR3 DNA is TGTGCCAGCAGTTCGGGTGTAGCGGGAAGTACAGATACGCAGTATTTT. This chain links TRBV27 with TRBJ2-3; 8 positions match TRBD2. Germline loops: CDR1 MNHEY, CDR2 SMNVEV (reference sequence). J gave up 3 bases and V 4 bases, and 9 bases lay outside the gene matches. The length of the CDR3 is 16 residues.

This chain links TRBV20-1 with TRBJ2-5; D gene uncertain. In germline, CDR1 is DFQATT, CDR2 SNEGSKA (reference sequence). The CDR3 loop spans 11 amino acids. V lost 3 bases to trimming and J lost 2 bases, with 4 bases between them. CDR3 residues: CSASSQETQYF. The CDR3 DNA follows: TGCAGTGCTAGCTCACAAGAGACCCAGTACTTC.

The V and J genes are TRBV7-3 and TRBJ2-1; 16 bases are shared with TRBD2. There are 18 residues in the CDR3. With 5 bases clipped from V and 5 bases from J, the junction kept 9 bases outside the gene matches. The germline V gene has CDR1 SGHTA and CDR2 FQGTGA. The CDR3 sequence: CASSPQGLAGGLNNEQFF. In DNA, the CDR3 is TGTGCCAGCAGCCCGCAGGGACTAGCGGGGGGGTTAAACAATGAGCAGTTCTTC.

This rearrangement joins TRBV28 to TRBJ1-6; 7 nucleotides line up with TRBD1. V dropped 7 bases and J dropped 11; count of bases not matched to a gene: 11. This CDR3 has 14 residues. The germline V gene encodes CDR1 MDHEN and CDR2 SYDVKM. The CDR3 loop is CASTPTGSGPPLHF. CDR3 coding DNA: TGTGCCAGCACCCCGACAGGGAGTGGCCCACCCCTCCACTTT.

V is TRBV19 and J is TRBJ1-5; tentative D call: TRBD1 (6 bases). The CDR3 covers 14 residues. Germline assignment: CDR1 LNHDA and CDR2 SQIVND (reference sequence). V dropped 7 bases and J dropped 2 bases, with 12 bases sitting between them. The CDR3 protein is CASTEGDRNQPQHF. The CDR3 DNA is TGTGCCAGTACCGAGGGGGACCGCAATCAGCCCCAGCATTTT.

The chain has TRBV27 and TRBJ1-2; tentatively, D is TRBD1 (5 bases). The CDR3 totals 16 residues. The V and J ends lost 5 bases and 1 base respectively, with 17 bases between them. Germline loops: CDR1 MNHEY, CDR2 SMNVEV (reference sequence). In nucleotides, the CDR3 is TGTGCCAGCAGTCCCACCTCGCGAAGGGGTAACTATGGCTACACCTTC. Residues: CASSPTSRRGNYGYTF.

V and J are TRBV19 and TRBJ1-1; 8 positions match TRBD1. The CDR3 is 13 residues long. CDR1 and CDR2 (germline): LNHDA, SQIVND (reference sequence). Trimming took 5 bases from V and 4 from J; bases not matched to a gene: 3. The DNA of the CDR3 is TGTGCCAGTAGTGCGGACAGGGCCACTGAAGCTTTCTTT. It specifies CASSADRATEAFF.

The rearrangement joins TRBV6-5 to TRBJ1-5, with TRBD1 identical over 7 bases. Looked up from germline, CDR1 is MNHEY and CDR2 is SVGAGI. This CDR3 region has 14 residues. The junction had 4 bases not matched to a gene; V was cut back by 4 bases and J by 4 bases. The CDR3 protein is CASSSTGYNQPQHF. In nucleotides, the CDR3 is TGTGCCAGCAGTTCGACAGGGTATAATCAGCCCCAGCATTTT.

CDR3 DNA sequence: TGTGCCAGCAGCTTACGGGACAGACAAGAGACCCAGTACTTC. It encodes CASSLRDRQETQYF. The chain carries TRBV7-3 and TRBJ2-5, with 7 bases lining up with TRBD1. The germline V gene encodes CDR1 SGHTA and CDR2 FQGTGA. This CDR3 has 14 residues. V gave up 2 bases and J gave up 2 bases; unmatched junction bases: 2. Looking up the rest from reference TRBV7-3 and TRBJ2-5 gives the full variable domain: GAGVSQTPSNKVTEKGKYVELRCDPISGHTALYWYRQSLGQGPEFLIYFQGTGAADDSGLPNDRFFAVRPEGSVSTLKIQRTERGDSAVYLCASSLRDRQETQYFGPGTRLLVL.

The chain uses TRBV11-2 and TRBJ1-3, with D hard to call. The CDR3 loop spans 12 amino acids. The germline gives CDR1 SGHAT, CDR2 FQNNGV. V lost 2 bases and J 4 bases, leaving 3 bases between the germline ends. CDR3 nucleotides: TGTGCCAGCAGCTTAACCGGAAACACCATATATTTT. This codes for CASSLTGNTIYF.

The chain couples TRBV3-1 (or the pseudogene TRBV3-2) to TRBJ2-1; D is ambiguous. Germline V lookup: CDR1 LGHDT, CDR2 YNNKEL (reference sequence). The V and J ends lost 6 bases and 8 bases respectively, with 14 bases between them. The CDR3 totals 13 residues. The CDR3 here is CASSTTPADEQFF. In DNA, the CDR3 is TGTGCCAGCAGTACGACCCCCGCCGATGAGCAGTTCTTC.

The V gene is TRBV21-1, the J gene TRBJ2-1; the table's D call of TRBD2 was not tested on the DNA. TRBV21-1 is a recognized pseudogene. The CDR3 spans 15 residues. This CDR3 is CASSKEAAYPNEQFF. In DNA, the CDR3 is TGTGCCAGCAGCAAAGAAGCGGCCTATCCCAATGAGCAGTTCTTC.

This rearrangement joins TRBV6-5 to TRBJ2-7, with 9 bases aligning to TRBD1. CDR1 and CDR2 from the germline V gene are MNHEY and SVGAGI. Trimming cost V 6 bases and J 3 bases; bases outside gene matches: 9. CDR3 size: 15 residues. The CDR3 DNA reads TGTGCCAGCAGGCCGGGGACAGGGAAGGGCTACGAGCAGTACTTC. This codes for CASRPGTGKGYEQYF.

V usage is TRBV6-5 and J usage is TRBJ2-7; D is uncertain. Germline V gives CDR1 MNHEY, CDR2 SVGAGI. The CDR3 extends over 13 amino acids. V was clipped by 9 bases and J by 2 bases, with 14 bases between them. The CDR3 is CASRLGPPYEQYF. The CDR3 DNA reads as TGTGCCAGTCGTCTTGGACCCCCCTACGAGCAGTACTTC.

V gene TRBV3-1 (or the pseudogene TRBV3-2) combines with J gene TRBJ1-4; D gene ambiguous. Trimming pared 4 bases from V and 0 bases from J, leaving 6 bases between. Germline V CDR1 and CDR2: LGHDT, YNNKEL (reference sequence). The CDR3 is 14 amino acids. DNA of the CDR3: TGTGCCAGCAGCCCGGGATCAACTAATGAAAAACTGTTTTTT. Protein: CASSPGSTNEKLFF.

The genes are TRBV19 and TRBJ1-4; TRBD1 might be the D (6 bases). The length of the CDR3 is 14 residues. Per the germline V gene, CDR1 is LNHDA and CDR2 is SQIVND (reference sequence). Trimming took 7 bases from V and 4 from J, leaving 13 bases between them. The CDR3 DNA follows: TGTGCCAGTACCTTTCAAGGGGGTAATGAAAAACTGTTTTTT. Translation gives CASTFQGGNEKLFF.

The CDR3 here is CASSPGLNSPLHF. As DNA, the CDR3 is TGTGCCAGCAGCCCCGGGCTAAATTCACCCCTCCACTTT. V and J are TRBV7-9 and TRBJ1-6, with D unclear. The germline CDR1 and CDR2 sequences are SEHNR and FQNEAQ (reference sequence). CDR3 length equals 13 residues. V was cut by 5 bases and J by 7 bases, with 9 bases left in between.